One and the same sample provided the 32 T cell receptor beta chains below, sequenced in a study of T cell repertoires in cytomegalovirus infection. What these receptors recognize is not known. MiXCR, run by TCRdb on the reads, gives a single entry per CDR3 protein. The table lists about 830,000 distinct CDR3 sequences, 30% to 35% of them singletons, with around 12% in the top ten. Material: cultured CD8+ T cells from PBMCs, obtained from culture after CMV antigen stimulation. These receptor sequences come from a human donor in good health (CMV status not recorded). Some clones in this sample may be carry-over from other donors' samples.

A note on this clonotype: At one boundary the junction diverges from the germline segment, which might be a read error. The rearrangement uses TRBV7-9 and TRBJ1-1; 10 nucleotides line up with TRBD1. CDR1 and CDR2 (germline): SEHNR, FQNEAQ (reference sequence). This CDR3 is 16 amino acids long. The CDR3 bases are TGTGCCAGCTTGGGACAGGGGACTATTCTTAACCCTGAGGCTTTCTTT. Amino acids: CASLGQGTILNPEAFF.

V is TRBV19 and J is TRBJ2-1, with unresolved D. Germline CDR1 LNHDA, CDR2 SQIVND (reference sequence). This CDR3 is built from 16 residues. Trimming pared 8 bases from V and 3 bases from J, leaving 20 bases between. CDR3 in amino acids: CASLPLPGSNYNEQFF. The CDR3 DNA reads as TGTGCCAGTCTTCCCCTCCCCGGGTCGAACTACAATGAGCAGTTCTTC.

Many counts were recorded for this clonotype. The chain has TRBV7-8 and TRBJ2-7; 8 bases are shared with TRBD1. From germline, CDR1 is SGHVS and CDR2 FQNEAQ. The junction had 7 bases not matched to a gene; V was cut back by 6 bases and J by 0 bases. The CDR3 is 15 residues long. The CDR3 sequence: CASSDRGPSSYEQYF. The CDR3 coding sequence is TGTGCCAGCAGTGACAGGGGACCTAGCTCCTACGAGCAGTACTTC.

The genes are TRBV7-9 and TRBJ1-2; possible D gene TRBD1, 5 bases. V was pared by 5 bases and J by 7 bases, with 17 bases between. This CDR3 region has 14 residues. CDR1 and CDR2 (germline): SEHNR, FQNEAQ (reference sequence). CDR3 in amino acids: CASSPRQSLGGYTF. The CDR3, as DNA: TGTGCCAGCAGCCCGCGACAGAGCCTTGGTGGCTACACCTTC.

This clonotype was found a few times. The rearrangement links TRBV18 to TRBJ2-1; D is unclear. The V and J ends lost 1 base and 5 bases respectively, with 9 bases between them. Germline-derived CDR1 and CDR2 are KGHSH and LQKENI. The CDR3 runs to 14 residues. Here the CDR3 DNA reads TGTGCCAGCTCACCACGGGCGAGAAACAATGAGCAGTTCTTC. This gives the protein CASSPRARNNEQFF.

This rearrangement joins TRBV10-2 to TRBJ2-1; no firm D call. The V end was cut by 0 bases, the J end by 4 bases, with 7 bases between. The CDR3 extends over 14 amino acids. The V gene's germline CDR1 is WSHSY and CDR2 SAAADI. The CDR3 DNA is TGCGCCAGCAGTGAGTCGCCCAATTACAATGAGCAGTTCTTC. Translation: CASSESPNYNEQFF.

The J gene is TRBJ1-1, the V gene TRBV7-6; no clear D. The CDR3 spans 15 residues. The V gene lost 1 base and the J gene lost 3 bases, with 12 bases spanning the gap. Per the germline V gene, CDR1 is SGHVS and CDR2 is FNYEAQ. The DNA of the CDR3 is TGTGCCAGCAGCTTAGTGGAGAGACGGGACACTGAAGCTTTCTTT. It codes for CASSLVERRDTEAFF.

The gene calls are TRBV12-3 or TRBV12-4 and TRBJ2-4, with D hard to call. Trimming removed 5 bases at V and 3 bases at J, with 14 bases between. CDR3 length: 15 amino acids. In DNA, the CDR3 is TGTGCCAGCAGTCCCCCGGCTCTGGGCAAAAACATTCAGTACTTC. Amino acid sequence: CASSPPALGKNIQYF.

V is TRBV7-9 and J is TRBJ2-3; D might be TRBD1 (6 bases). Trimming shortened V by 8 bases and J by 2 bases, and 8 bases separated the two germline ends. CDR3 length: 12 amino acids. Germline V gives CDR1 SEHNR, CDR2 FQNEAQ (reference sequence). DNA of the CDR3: TGTGCCAGCGGACAGTACACAGATACGCAGTATTTT. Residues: CASGQYTDTQYF.

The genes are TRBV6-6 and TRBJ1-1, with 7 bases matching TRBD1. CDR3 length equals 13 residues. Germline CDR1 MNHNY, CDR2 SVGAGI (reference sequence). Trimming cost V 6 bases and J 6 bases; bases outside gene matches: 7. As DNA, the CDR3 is TGTGCCAGCAGATCCGACAGGGCGCCTGAAGCTTTCTTT. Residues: CASRSDRAPEAFF.

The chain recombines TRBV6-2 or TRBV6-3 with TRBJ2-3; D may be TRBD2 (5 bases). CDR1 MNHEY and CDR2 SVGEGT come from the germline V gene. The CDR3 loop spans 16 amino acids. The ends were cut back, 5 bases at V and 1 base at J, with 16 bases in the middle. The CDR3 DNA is TGTGCCAGCAGTCCCTTCACTAGGTCTGGCACAGATACGCAGTATTTT. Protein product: CASSPFTRSGTDTQYF.

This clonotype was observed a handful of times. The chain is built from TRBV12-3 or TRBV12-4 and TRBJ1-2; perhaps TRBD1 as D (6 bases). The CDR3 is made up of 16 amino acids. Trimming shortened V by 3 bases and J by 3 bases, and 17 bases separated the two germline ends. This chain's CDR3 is CASSFTGTPSDYGYTF. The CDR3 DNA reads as TGTGCCAGCAGTTTTACCGGGACACCATCCGACTATGGCTACACCTTC.

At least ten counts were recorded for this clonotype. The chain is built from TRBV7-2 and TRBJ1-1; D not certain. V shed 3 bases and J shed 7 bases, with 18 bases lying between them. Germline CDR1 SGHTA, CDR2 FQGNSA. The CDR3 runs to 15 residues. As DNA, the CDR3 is TGTGCCAGCAGCTTCCGCGGACGCTCAACAGATGAAGCTTTCTTT. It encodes CASSFRGRSTDEAFF.

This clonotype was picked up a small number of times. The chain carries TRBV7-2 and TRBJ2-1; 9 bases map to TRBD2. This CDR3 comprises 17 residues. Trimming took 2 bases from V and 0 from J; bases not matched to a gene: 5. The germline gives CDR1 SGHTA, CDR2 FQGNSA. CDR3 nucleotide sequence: TGTGCCAGCAGCTTACGGACTAGCGTAAGCTCCTACAATGAGCAGTTCTTC. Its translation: CASSLRTSVSSYNEQFF.

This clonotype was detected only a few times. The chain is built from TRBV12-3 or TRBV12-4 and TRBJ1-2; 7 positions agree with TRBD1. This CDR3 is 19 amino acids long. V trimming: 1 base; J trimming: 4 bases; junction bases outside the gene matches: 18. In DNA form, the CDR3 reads TGTGCCAGCAGTTTAGTCAGGAGCAGGGGGGGTTTGTCCGGCTATGGCTACACCTTC. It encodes CASSLVRSRGGLSGYGYTF.

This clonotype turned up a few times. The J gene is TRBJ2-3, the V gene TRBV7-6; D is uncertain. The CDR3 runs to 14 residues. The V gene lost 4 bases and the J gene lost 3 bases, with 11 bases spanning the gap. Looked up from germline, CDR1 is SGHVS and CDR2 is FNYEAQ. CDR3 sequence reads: CASSSPLRTDTQYF. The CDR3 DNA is TGTGCCAGCAGCTCTCCCCTCAGAACAGATACGCAGTATTTT.

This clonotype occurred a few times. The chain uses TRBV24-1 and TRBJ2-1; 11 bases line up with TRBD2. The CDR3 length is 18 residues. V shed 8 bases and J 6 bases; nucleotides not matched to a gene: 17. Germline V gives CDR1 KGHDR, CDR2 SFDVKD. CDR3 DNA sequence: TGTGCCACCACCTCGACTAGCGGGATCCGCACGGGCCCCAATGAGCAGTTCTTC. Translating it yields CATTSTSGIRTGPNEQFF.

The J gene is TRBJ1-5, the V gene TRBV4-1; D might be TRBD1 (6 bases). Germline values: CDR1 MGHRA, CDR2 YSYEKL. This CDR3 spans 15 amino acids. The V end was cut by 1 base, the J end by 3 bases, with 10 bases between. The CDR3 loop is CASSQVAGHNQPQHF. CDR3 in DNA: TGCGCCAGCAGCCAAGTTGCGGGACACAATCAGCCCCAGCATTTT.

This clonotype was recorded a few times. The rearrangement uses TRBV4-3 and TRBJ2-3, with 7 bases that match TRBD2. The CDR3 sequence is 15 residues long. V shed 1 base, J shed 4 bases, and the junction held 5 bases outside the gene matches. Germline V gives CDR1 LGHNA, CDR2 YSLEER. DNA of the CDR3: TGCGCCAGCAGCCAAGGCCAGCGGGGACCAGATACGCAGTATTTT. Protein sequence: CASSQGQRGPDTQYF.

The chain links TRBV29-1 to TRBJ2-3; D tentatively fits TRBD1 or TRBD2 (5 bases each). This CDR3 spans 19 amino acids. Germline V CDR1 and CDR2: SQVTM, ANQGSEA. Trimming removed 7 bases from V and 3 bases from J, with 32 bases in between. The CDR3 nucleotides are TGCAGCGCCGTGCCACCCATAGGGGACCCCTGGGGTTGGACAGATACGCAGTATTTT. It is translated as CSAVPPIGDPWGWTDTQYF.

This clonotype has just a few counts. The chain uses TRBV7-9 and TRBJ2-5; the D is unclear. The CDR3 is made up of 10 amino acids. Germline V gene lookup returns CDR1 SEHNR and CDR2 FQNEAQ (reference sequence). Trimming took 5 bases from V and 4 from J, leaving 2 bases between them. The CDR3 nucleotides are TGTGCCAGCAGCACAGAGACCCAGTACTTC. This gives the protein CASSTETQYF. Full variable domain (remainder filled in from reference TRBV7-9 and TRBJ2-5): DTGVSQNPRHKITKRGQNVTFRCDPISEHNRLYWYRQTLGQGPEFLTYFQNEAQLEKSRLLSDRFSAERPKGSFSTLEIQRTEQGDSAMYLCASSTETQYFGPGTRLLVL.

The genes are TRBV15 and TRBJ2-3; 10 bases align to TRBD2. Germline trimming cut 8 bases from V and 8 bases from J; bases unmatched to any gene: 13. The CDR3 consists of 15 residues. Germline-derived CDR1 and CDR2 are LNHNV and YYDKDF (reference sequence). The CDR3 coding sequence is TGTGCCACCGCGGGGAGGGCTAGCGGGGGCCTTACGCAGTATTTT. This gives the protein CATAGRASGGLTQYF.

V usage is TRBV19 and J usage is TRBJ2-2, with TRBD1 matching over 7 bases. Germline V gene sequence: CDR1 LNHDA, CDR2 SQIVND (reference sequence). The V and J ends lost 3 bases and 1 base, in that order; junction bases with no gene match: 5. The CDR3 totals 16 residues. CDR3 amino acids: CASSIPGQENTGELFF. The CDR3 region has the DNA TGTGCCAGTAGTATCCCCGGACAGGAGAACACCGGGGAGCTGTTTTTT.

This CDR3 is CASSQDPGVKTEAFF. The CDR3 DNA is TGCGCCAGCAGCCAAGATCCGGGGGTAAAAACTGAAGCTTTCTTT. V gene TRBV4-1 combines with J gene TRBJ1-1; tentatively, D is TRBD1 (5 bases). V lost 0 bases, J lost 5 bases, and 13 bases lay in between. The germline V gene has CDR1 MGHRA and CDR2 YSYEKL. CDR3 size: 15 residues.

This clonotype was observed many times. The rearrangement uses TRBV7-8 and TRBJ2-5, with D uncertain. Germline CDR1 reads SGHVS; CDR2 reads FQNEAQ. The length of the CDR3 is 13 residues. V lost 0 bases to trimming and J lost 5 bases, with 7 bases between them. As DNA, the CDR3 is TGTGCCAGCAGCTTAGCTAGCTGGGAGACCCAGTACTTC. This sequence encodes CASSLASWETQYF.

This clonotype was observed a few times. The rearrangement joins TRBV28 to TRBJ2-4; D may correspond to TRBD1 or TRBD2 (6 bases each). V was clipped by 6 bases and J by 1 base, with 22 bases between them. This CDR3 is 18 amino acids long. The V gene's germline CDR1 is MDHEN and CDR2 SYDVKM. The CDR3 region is CASRLPTVGGTAKNIQYF. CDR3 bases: TGTGCCAGCAGACTCCCCACAGTCGGGGGCACGGCCAAAAACATTCAGTACTTC.

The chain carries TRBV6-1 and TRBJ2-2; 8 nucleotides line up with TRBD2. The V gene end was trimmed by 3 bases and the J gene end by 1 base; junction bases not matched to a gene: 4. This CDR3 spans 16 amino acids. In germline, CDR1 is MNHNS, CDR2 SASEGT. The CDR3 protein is CASSDLSGGNTGELFF. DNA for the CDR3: TGTGCCAGCAGTGACTTGAGCGGGGGGAACACCGGGGAGCTGTTTTTT.

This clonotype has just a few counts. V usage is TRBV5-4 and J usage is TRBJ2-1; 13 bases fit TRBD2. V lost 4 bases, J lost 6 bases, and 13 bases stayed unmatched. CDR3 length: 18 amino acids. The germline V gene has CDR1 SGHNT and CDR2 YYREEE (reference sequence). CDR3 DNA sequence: TGTGCCAGCAGCCAGAGGACTAGCGGGGGAGGCCTTTCCAATGAGCAGTTCTTC. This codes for CASSQRTSGGGLSNEQFF.

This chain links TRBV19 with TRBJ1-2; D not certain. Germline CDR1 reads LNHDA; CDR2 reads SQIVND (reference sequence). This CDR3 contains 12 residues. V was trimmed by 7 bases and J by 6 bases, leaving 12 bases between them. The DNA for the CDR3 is TGTGCCAGTAAGGGTCCGCAACATGGCTACACCTTC. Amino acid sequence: CASKGPQHGYTF.

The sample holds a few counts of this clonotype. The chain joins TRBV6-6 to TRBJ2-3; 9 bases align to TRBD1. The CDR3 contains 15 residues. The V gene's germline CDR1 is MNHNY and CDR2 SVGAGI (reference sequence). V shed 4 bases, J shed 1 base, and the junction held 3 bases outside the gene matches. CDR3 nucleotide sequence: TGTGCCAGCAGTTTACAGGGGGCACGCACAGATACGCAGTATTTT. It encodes CASSLQGARTDTQYF.

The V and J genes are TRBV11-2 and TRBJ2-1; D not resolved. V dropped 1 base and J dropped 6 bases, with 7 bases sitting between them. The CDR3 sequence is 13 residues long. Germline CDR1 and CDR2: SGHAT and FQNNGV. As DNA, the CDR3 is TGTGCCAGCAGCTTAGGTACCTTCAATGAGCAGTTCTTC. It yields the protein CASSLGTFNEQFF.

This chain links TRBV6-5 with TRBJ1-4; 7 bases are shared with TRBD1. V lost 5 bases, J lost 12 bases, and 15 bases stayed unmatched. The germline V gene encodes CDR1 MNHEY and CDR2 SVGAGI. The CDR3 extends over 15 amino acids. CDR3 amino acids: CASSAEGASYEELFF. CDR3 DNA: TGTGCCAGCAGTGCAGAGGGGGCTAGCTACGAAGAACTGTTTTTT.